Here is one T cell receptor (beta chain) with its context. What it binds is not known. The assay used was immunoSEQ (version v3.0), run at survey level. Sequencing was performed with immunoSEQ multiplex PCR; in TCRdb, only in-frame clones are kept and a portion is missing. The sample records 15,000 to 20,000 clones, roughly four fifths being singletons. These data come from a study of long-term antiretroviral therapy in people with HIV. As for the study in general: The earliest samples came from an era when ART typically awaited falling CD4 counts.

Study findings and constraints: Diversity measured after ART increased yet remained under transplant donor controls. Whichever time point was examined, clones expanded before ART dominated the repertoire.

The clonotype originates from a woman aged 50 to 60 with HIV. The specimen comprised unsorted PBMCs, sampled roughly 2.5 years before starting antiretroviral therapy.

CDR3 nucleotides: TGCGCCAGCAGTCAATCGGGGGAAGGGGGAACCCATTACAATGAGCAGTTCTTC. It codes for CASSQSGEGGTHYNEQFF. The chain links TRBV23-1 to TRBJ2-1; D may be TRBD1 (6 bases). TRBV23-1 is labeled an ORF, and its function is uncertain. The CDR3 spans 18 residues. Trimming shortened V by 0 bases and J by 4 bases, and 19 bases separated the two germline ends.